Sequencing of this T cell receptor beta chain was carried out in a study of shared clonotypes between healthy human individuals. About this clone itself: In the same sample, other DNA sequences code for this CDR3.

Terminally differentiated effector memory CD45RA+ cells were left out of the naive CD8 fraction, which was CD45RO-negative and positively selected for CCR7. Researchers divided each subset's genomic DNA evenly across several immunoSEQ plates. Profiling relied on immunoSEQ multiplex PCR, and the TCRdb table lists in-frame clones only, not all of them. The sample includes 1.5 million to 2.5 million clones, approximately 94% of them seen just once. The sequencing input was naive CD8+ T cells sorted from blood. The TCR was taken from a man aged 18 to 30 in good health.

CDR3 residues: CASSLGTYEQYF. CDR3 DNA: TGTGCCAGCAGCTTAGGCACTTACGAGCAGTACTTC. The gene calls are TRBV7-9 and TRBJ2-7, with unresolved D. The CDR3 consists of 12 residues. The germline V gene encodes CDR1 SEHNR and CDR2 FQNEAQ (reference sequence). V lost 1 base and J lost 4, with 5 bases in between.